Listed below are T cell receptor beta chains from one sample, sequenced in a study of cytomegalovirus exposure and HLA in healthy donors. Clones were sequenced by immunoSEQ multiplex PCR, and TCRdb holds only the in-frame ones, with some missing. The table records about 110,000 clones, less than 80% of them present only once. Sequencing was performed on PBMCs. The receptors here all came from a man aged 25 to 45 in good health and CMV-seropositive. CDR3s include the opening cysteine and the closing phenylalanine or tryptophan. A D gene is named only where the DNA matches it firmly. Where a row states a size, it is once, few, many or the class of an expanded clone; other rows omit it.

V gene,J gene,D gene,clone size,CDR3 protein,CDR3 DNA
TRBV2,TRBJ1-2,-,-,CASQGFEDYGYTF,TGTGCCAGTCAGGGTTTTGAGGACTATGGCTACACCTTC
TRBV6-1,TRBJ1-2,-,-,CASIQGYGYTF,TGTGCCAGCATACAGGGCTATGGCTACACCTTC
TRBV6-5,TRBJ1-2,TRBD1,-,CASTPDRGYGYTF,TGTGCCAGCACTCCTGACAGGGGCTATGGCTACACCTTC
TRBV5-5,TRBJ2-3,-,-,CASSTGPGQGTQYF,TGTGCCAGCAGCACCGGACCGGGACAAGGTACGCAGTATTTT
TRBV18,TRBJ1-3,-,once,CASSPFRGDTIYF,TGTGCCAGCTCACCCTTCAGGGGAGACACCATATATTTT
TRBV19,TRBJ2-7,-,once,CASSETGTLSEQYF,TGTGCCAGTAGTGAGACCGGGACACTCAGCGAGCAGTACTTC
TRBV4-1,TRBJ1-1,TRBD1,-,CASSQKQGASTEAFF,TGCGCCAGCAGCCAAAAACAGGGGGCGAGCACTGAAGCTTTCTTT
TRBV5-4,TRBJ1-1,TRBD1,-,CASSSIQGNEAFF,TGTGCCAGCAGCTCGATACAGGGGAATGAAGCTTTCTTT
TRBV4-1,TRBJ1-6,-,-,CASSQGRTEYNSPLHF,TGCGCCAGCAGCCAAGGTCGGACAGAGTATAATTCACCCCTCCACTTT
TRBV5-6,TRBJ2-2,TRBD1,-,CASSKQGIGELFF,TGTGCCAGCAGCAAACAGGGGATCGGGGAGCTGTTTTTT
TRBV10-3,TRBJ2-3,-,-,CAISGSGTDTQYF,TGTGCCATCAGTGGATCAGGCACAGATACGCAGTATTTT
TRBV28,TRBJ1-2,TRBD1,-,CASTRGRGFGYTF,TGTGCCTCCACCAGGGGGCGGGGCTTTGGCTACACCTTC
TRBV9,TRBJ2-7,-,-,CASSVAPGDLYEQYF,TGTGCCAGCAGCGTAGCCCCAGGGGACCTCTACGAGCAGTACTTC
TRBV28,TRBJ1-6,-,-,CASSPTGFNSPLHF,TGTGCCAGCAGCCCCACAGGGTTCAATTCACCCCTCCACTTT
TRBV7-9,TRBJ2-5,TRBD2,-,CASSAGAGGETQYF,TGTGCCAGCAGCGCCGGGGCGGGGGGCGAGACCCAGTACTTC
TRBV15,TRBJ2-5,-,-,CATSRGSGEETQYF,TGTGCCACCAGCAGAGGGTCGGGGGAGGAGACCCAGTACTTC
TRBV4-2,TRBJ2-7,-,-,CASSQDWGQSSYEQYF,TGTGCCAGCAGCCAAGATTGGGGGCAGAGCTCCTACGAGCAGTACTTC
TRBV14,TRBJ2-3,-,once,CASSQGWGRREDTQYF,TGTGCCAGCAGCCAAGGCTGGGGCAGGAGAGAGGATACGCAGTATTTT
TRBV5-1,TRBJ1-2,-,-,CASSLPQGSYGYTF,TGCGCCAGCAGCTTGCCACAGGGCTCCTATGGCTACACCTTC
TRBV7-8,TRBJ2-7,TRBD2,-,CASSPSGGAGEQYF,TGTGCCAGCAGCCCTAGCGGGGGGGCGGGTGAGCAGTACTTC
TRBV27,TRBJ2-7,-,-,CASSLRGNEQYF,TGTGCCAGCAGTTTAAGGGGGAACGAGCAGTACTTC
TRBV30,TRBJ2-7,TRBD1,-,CAWRGQGYSYEQYF,TGTGCCTGGAGGGGACAGGGGTACTCCTACGAGCAGTACTTC
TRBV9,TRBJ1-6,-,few,CASSSTSGVNSPLHF,TGTGCCAGCAGCTCCACCTCAGGGGTCAATTCACCCCTCCACTTT
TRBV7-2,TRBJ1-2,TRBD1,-,CASKYGTGLGYTF,TGTGCCAGCAAATATGGGACAGGGCTAGGCTACACCTTC
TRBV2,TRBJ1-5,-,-,CASRRSLGNQPQHF,TGTGCCAGCAGGAGGAGTTTAGGCAATCAGCCCCAGCATTTT
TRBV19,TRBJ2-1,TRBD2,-,CASSLFVAGGEQFF,TGTGCCAGTAGTTTATTTGTAGCGGGGGGTGAGCAGTTCTTC
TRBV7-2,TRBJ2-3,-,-,CASSLVFGADTDTQYF,TGTGCCAGCAGCTTAGTTTTTGGGGCCGACACAGATACGCAGTATTTT
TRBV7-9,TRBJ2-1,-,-,CASSLDSGHYSYNEQFF,TGTGCCAGCAGCTTAGATTCGGGACATTACTCCTACAATGAGCAGTTCTTC
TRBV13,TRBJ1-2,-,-,CASSLSDYGYTF,TGTGCCAGCAGCTTATCGGACTATGGCTACACCTTC
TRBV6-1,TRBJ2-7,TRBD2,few,CASSERLAGGAYEQYF,TGTGCCAGCAGTGAACGGCTAGCGGGGGGGGCCTACGAGCAGTACTTC
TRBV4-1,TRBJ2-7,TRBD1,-,CASSHEMQGATYEQYF,TGCGCCAGCAGCCATGAAATGCAGGGGGCTACCTACGAGCAGTACTTC
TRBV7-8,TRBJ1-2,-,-,CASSQIRGSYTF,TGTGCCAGCAGCCAAATCCGGGGTAGCTACACCTTC
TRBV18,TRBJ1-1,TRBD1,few,CASSPMTGYTEAFF,TGTGCCAGCTCACCGATGACAGGGTACACTGAAGCTTTCTTT
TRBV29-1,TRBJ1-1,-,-,CSVAPGGYTEAFF,TGCAGCGTTGCTCCTGGGGGGTACACTGAAGCTTTCTTT
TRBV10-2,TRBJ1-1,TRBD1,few,CASSRGQGMGEAFF,TGCGCCAGCAGCCGAGGACAGGGGATGGGTGAAGCTTTCTTT
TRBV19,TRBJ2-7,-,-,CASSRKASYEQYF,TGTGCCAGTAGTCGCAAAGCATCCTACGAGCAGTACTTC
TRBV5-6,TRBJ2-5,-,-,CASSLGFQGRDQETQYF,TGTGCCAGCAGCTTGGGATTCCAGGGGCGAGACCAAGAGACCCAGTACTTC
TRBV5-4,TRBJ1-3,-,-,CASAHGGNSGNTIYF,TGTGCCAGCGCCCACGGCGGAAACTCTGGAAACACCATATATTTT
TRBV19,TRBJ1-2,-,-,CASGDYRASGYTF,TGTGCCAGTGGGGATTACAGGGCCTCTGGCTACACCTTC
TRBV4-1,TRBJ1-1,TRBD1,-,CASSQDRVGTEAFF,TGCGCCAGCAGCCAGGACAGGGTTGGCACTGAAGCTTTCTTT
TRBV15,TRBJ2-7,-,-,CATSRAEGNEQYF,TGTGCCACCTCGAGGGCGGAGGGGAACGAGCAGTACTTC
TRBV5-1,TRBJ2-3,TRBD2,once,CASSLGSGGASTDTQYF,TGCGCCAGCAGCTTAGGTAGCGGGGGGGCAAGCACAGATACGCAGTATTTT